This TCR beta chain was profiled in a study of T cells in Graves' hyperthyroidism and ophthalmopathy. This CDR3 comprises 15 residues. The V and J ends lost 2 bases and 6 bases, in that order; junction bases with no gene match: 7. CDR1 is LNHDA, CDR2 SQIVND, per germline (reference sequence). Any patient presenting with uncontrolled infection, other autoimmune disease, pregnancy or lactation was left out. PBMCs stemmed from under 11 ml fresh peripheral blood. Amplification of TCR beta CDR3 regions used RNA as the template. The HTBI primer set served for first-round RT-PCR of the TCR CDR3. TCRdb recomputed calls from the multiplex PCR reads with MiXCR, one row per CDR3 protein. The sample carries 490,000 or so distinct CDR3 sequences, approximately 23% recorded once.

The chain joins TRBV19 to TRBJ2-1; 7 nucleotides align to TRBD2. The sample consisted of blood. This sequence originates from a woman in her 70s with Graves' ophthalmopathy. CDR3 coding DNA: TGTGCCAGTAGTATAAGGGGCGGGAGACCCAATGAGCAGTTCTTC. It codes for CASSIRGGRPNEQFF.